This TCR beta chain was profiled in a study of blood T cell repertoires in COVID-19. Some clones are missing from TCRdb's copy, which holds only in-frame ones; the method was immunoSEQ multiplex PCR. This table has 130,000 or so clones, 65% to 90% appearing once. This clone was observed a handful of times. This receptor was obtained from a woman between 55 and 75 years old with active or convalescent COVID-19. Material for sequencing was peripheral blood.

The CDR3 is CASSLGLAGGRTDTQYF. CDR3 nucleotide sequence: TGTGCCAGTAGTCTCGGACTAGCGGGAGGTCGCACAGATACGCAGTATTTT. V usage is TRBV19 and J usage is TRBJ2-3; 14 nucleotides agree with TRBD2. The CDR3 is made up of 17 amino acids. CDR1 is LNHDA, CDR2 SQIVND, per germline (reference sequence). After removal of 5 bases from V and 1 base from J, the junction contained 5 bases not matched to a gene.